In this sample, the clone carrying this TCR beta chain turned up a few times. Primed by a sample-barcoded 5' primer and a J-beta primer mix, a second PCR proceeded for 7 to 11 cycles. MiXCR was run by TCRdb on the 5' RACE reads, yielding one entry per CDR3 protein. The sample yields about 640,000 distinct CDR3 sequences, around three fifths seen once. Germline values: CDR1 MNHEY, CDR2 SMNVEV (reference sequence). Deletions cut 3 bases from V and 3 bases from J, with 15 bases between. The CDR3 length is 15 residues. The study drew donors from healthy Caucasian individuals in Russia aged roughly 6 to 90. This entry belongs to a study of blood T cells in healthy people across ages. Study-level information: Capture by template switching was about one barcoded beta molecule per two T cells.

Input material: blood. This TCR was recovered from a man in his sixties in good health. The chain combines TRBV27 with TRBJ2-7; D ambiguous. In nucleotides, the CDR3 is TGTGCCAGCAGTTTCGGTGCGGCTACTGGCTACGAGCAGTACTTC. Translated: CASSFGAATGYEQYF.